This T cell receptor beta chain comes out of a study of T-cell reconstitution after alpha-beta-depleted transplantation in children. Study observations and caveats: Alpha-beta T cells present about two months after transplant were reported to originate from several hundred expanded graft clones.

Points on this clonotype: The antigen is not known.

V shed 9 bases, J shed 4 bases, and the junction held 9 bases outside the gene matches. Germline CDR1 LNHDA, CDR2 SQIVND (reference sequence). The CDR3 is 14 amino acids. Unique molecular identifiers were used to barcode this TCRbeta library. TCRdb analysed the PCR reads with MiXCR anew, one entry per CDR3 protein. This table holds about 460,000 distinct CDR3 sequences, roughly a tenth found once. This clonotype originated in a child aged 2 to 15 with inherited bone marrow failure, due to receive a stem cell transplant. Sequencing was performed on PBMCs, taken before TCRalphabeta/CD19-depleted stem cell transplant. The chain recombines TRBV19 with TRBJ2-1, with TRBD2 identical over 7 bases. The CDR3 DNA follows: TGTGCCAGCAACTACGCGGGAGCTTACAATGAGCAGTTCTTC. It is translated as CASNYAGAYNEQFF.